This TCR beta chain was found in a study of blood T cells in healthy people across ages. This clonotype was seen a few times. The CDR3 length is 12 residues. Germline CDR1 and CDR2: SGHTA and FQGNSA. Using a J-beta primer mix together with a sample-barcoded 5' primer, a second PCR was run for about 6 to 11 cycles. TCRdb processed the 5' RACE reads anew with MiXCR; each CDR3 protein has one entry. The table lists about 930,000 distinct CDR3 sequences, almost 30% of them singletons, with 10% in the top ten. These records were also assigned to another study, of T cells of mothers and their children.

The J gene is TRBJ1-1, the V gene TRBV7-2; D possibly corresponds to TRBD1 (6 bases). Material: blood. The source of this sequence is a woman in her forties in good health. CDR3 in amino acids: CALSERGKEAFF. CDR3 DNA: TGTGCACTTAGCGAGAGGGGGAAAGAAGCTTTCTTT. The full variable domain, rest sourced from reference TRBV7-2 and TRBJ1-1, is GAGVSQSPSNKVTEKGKDVELRCDPISGHTALYWYRQSLGQGLEFLIYFQGNSAPDKSGLPSDRFSAERTGGSVSTLTIQRTQQEDSAVYLCALSERGKEAFFGQGTRLTVV.